This T cell receptor (beta chain) was documented in a study of blood T cell repertoires in COVID-19. Study-wide background: From T cells, B-cell-depleted T cells, or PBMCs came the material, which was cDNA or gDNA.

CDR1 SNHLY and CDR2 FYNNEI come from the germline V gene. The CDR3 runs to 17 residues. V lost 6 bases to trimming and J lost 2 bases; unmatched junction nucleotides: 11. Original analysis: Nucleated cell number was recorded as an estimate derived from reference gene primer amplification. Measured with immunoSEQ multiplex PCR; TCRdb has only the in-frame clones, and not every one. Clonal size and the V and J genes are those of that table, whereas D and trimming came from the DNA. Among hundreds of thousands of clones listed, approximately 90% were seen once. The rearrangement uses TRBV2 and TRBJ2-7; the match to TRBD2 covers 12 bases. The sequencing input was peripheral blood. The TCR sequence derives from a woman aged 18 to 35 with acute or convalescent COVID-19. CDR3 bases: TGTGCCAGCAGGGGGTCCCTAGCGGGGGGGGACCCCTACGAGCAGTACTTC. This sequence encodes CASRGSLAGGDPYEQYF.